This TCR beta chain originates from a study of blood T cell repertoires in COVID-19 (TCRdb year 2020). Notes on the research overall: Samples covering the acute and convalescent phases of COVID-19 were provided by collaborators in the United States, Italy and Spain. The repertoires were released in a freely available public database meant as a resource for research on the immune response to SARS-CoV-2. The material from the prospective study consisted of cDNA or gDNA derived from T cells, B-cell-depleted T cells, or PBMCs. Where HLA class I and class II types were available, the types were taken from metadata supplied by the sample provider, not from assay-based typing. The samples were drawn from the first 160 participants of the ongoing ImmuneRACE study and from more than 1,000 subjects provided by 6 global collaborators. A de-identified subject ID, COVID-19 status, age in years and sex were almost always included in the sample metadata. Subjects who had been exposed to COVID-19, were actively infected with it, or had recovered from it provided the deeply sampled blood TCRbeta repertoires that made up the dataset.

In the case of this clone: Its binding antigen is unknown. Base-call qualities are not available, and no considerably larger clone is one nucleotide away.

Collaborating institutions collected whole blood in K2EDTA tubes following their own protocols. For TCRbeta analysis, collaborators shipped samples in one of three forms: frozen whole blood, isolated PBMCs, or DNA extracted from either of those sample types. Paper-wide results and their limitations: The amount of clinical and demographic metadata varied by source and participant and was provided uncurated.

TCRbeta CDR3 regions were amplified from genomic DNA using the immunoSEQ Assay, a bias-controlled multiplex PCR. The original pipeline was this. Nucleated cell counts per sample were estimated from amplification of reference gene primers within the assay. To quantify the absolute abundance of each unique TCRbeta CDR3 rearrangement, sequence reads were collapsed and filtered. For each sample, productive Simpson clonality was calculated by taking the square root of Simpson's diversity index across productive rearrangements. Drawn from immuneACCESS, this table holds only the in-frame rearrangements with V and J called that TCRdb kept. Clones are partly lost; checked studies trace under half to an unresolved V gene and leave the rest unexplained. From that table come the V and J calls and clone size; the DNA was used to work out D and trimming. The sample table holds about 6,800 clones, of which approximately 86% were seen once. The ten most abundant clones make up around a sixth of the sample.

The sequence derives from a human donor in a cohort sampled during active COVID-19. The sequenced sample consisted of peripheral blood.

The DNA is as follows: TGTGCCAGCAGCGACCAGGGTGAGGCTGAAGCTTTCTTT. It is translated as CASSDQGEAEAFF. The chain is assembled from TRBV5-6 and TRBJ1-1; the D gene is perhaps TRBD1, from 5 matching bases. Inclusive of the bounding cysteine and phenylalanine, the CDR3 is 13 residues long. Here the CDR3 DNA is all that survives: 39 bases in frame from base 1. The germline V gene sets CDR1 to SGHDT and CDR2 to YYEEEE. V is pared back by 4 bases and J by 6 bases, with 13 bases lying between the germline termini.